These T cell receptor beta chains were read from a single sample in a study of blood T cell repertoires in COVID-19. TCRdb's copy holds only in-frame clones and misses some; the assay was immunoSEQ multiplex PCR. The sample holds tens of thousands of clones, around 80% seen once. Sequenced input: peripheral blood. These receptors all stem from a woman of 80 years or more with acute or convalescent COVID-19. CDR3s include the opening cysteine and the closing phenylalanine or tryptophan. Each record gives: CDR3 length, J gene, D gene, V gene, clone size, CDR3 protein, CDR3 DNA. The D gene is left open where the match is weak. Clone sizes are given selectively: once, few, many, or a class where the clone is expanded.

len: 15
j_gene: TRBJ2-3
d_gene: TRBD2
v_gene: TRBV30
abundance: -
CDR3aa: CAWTGLAGSGDTQYF
CDR3nt: TGTGCCTGGACAGGACTAGCGGGATCGGGAGATACGCAGTATTTT

len: 14
j_gene: TRBJ2-5
d_gene: -
v_gene: TRBV5-4
abundance: -
CDR3aa: CASSLQGGWETQYF
CDR3nt: TGTGCCAGCAGCTTACAGGGGGGGTGGGAGACCCAGTACTTC

len: 16
j_gene: TRBJ2-3
d_gene: -
v_gene: TRBV2
abundance: -
CDR3aa: CASSELGGASADTQYF
CDR3nt: TGTGCCAGCAGTGAATTGGGCGGGGCTAGCGCAGATACGCAGTATTTT

len: 15
j_gene: TRBJ2-1
d_gene: -
v_gene: TRBV7-2
abundance: -
CDR3aa: CASSLGSSSYNEQFF
CDR3nt: TGTGCCAGCAGCTTAGGGTCTAGCTCCTACAATGAGCAGTTCTTC

len: 15
j_gene: TRBJ1-5
d_gene: -
v_gene: TRBV6-2/TRBV6-3
abundance: -
CDR3aa: CASSYSGRDNQPQHF
CDR3nt: TGTGCCAGCAGTTACTCTGGGAGGGACAATCAGCCCCAGCATTTT

len: 15
j_gene: TRBJ1-1
d_gene: -
v_gene: TRBV5-1
abundance: few
CDR3aa: CASSLETGMSTEAFF
CDR3nt: TGCGCCAGCAGCTTGGAAACAGGGATGAGCACTGAAGCTTTCTTT

len: 15
j_gene: TRBJ1-5
d_gene: -
v_gene: TRBV12-1
abundance: -
CDR3aa: CALHTDSKSNQPQHF
CDR3nt: TGTGCCCTACACACGGACAGCAAGAGCAATCAGCCCCAGCATTTT

len: 12
j_gene: TRBJ1-2
d_gene: -
v_gene: TRBV7-8
abundance: -
CDR3aa: CASSPGQRGYTF
CDR3nt: TGTGCCAGCAGCCCAGGACAGCGCGGCTACACCTTC

len: 15
j_gene: TRBJ2-7
d_gene: TRBD1
v_gene: TRBV5-1
abundance: -
CDR3aa: CASSFSGTGGHEQYF
CDR3nt: TGCGCCAGCAGCTTCTCCGGGACAGGGGGCCACGAGCAGTACTTC

len: 18
j_gene: TRBJ1-5
d_gene: -
v_gene: TRBV15
abundance: -
CDR3aa: CATSRESAGRKSNQPQHF
CDR3nt: TGTGCCACCAGCAGAGAATCGGCAGGGAGGAAGAGCAATCAGCCCCAGCATTTT

len: 13
j_gene: TRBJ2-7
d_gene: -
v_gene: TRBV10-3
abundance: -
CDR3aa: CAISPQGHYEQYF
CDR3nt: TGTGCCATCAGCCCCCAGGGGCACTACGAGCAGTACTTC

len: 13
j_gene: TRBJ1-1
d_gene: -
v_gene: TRBV12-3/TRBV12-4
abundance: -
CDR3aa: CASSLQGNTEAFF
CDR3nt: TGTGCCAGCAGTTTGCAGGGGAACACTGAAGCTTTCTTT

len: 11
j_gene: TRBJ1-6
d_gene: -
v_gene: TRBV2
abundance: -
CDR3aa: CASSEYGPLHF
CDR3nt: TGTGCCAGCAGTGAATACGGGCCCCTCCACTTT

len: 13
j_gene: TRBJ1-2
d_gene: TRBD1
v_gene: TRBV19
abundance: few
CDR3aa: CASRLRDSPPLTF
CDR3nt: TGTGCCAGCCGGCTCCGGGACAGCCCCCCCCTCACCTTC

len: 14
j_gene: TRBJ1-4
d_gene: -
v_gene: TRBV30
abundance: -
CDR3aa: CAWSVQATNEKLFF
CDR3nt: TGTGCCTGGAGTGTACAAGCAACTAATGAAAAACTGTTTTTT

len: 15
j_gene: TRBJ2-3
d_gene: TRBD1
v_gene: TRBV19
abundance: -
CDR3aa: CASSPTGEGTDTQYF
CDR3nt: TGTGCCAGTAGTCCGACAGGGGAGGGCACAGATACGCAGTATTTT

len: 16
j_gene: TRBJ1-5
d_gene: TRBD1
v_gene: TRBV5-8
abundance: few
CDR3aa: CASSFGTGDSNQPQHF
CDR3nt: TGTGCCAGCAGCTTCGGGACAGGGGATAGCAATCAGCCCCAGCATTTT

len: 16
j_gene: TRBJ1-4
d_gene: TRBD1
v_gene: TRBV5-4
abundance: -
CDR3aa: CASSLARGQGNEKLFF
CDR3nt: TGTGCCAGCAGCTTGGCCCGGGGACAGGGCAATGAAAAACTGTTTTTT

len: 14
j_gene: TRBJ1-6
d_gene: TRBD1
v_gene: TRBV6-5
abundance: -
CDR3aa: CASSLQGASSPLHF
CDR3nt: TGTGCCAGCAGCCTACAGGGGGCTAGTTCACCCCTCCACTTT

len: 14
j_gene: TRBJ2-7
d_gene: TRBD1
v_gene: TRBV2
abundance: -
CDR3aa: CASSRDRGAYEQYF
CDR3nt: TGTGCCAGCAGTAGGGACAGGGGCGCCTACGAGCAGTACTTC

len: 14
j_gene: TRBJ1-6
d_gene: TRBD1
v_gene: TRBV29-1
abundance: -
CDR3aa: CSVELAGGNSPLHF
CDR3nt: TGCAGCGTTGAGCTGGCAGGGGGTAATTCACCCCTCCACTTT

len: 14
j_gene: TRBJ1-6
d_gene: -
v_gene: TRBV19
abundance: -
CDR3aa: CASSPRSYNSPLHF
CDR3nt: TGTGCCAGTAGTCCTCGCAGTTATAATTCACCCCTCCACTTT

len: 15
j_gene: TRBJ1-1
d_gene: -
v_gene: TRBV3-1/TRBV3-2
abundance: -
CDR3aa: CASSQEGDRSAEAFF
CDR3nt: TGTGCCAGCAGCCAAGAAGGTGACAGGAGCGCTGAAGCTTTCTTT

len: 15
j_gene: TRBJ2-7
d_gene: TRBD2
v_gene: TRBV6-2/TRBV6-3
abundance: -
CDR3aa: CASSYVGLADYEQYF
CDR3nt: TGTGCCAGCAGTTACGTGGGACTAGCGGACTACGAGCAGTACTTC

len: 15
j_gene: TRBJ2-5
d_gene: TRBD2
v_gene: TRBV5-6
abundance: -
CDR3aa: CASSLVSGLRETQYF
CDR3nt: TGTGCCAGCAGCTTGGTTAGCGGGCTCCGAGAGACCCAGTACTTC

len: 14
j_gene: TRBJ2-4
d_gene: TRBD2
v_gene: TRBV9
abundance: -
CDR3aa: CASSPSQGGDIQYF
CDR3nt: TGTGCCAGCAGCCCCTCCCAGGGAGGGGACATTCAGTACTTC

len: 15
j_gene: TRBJ2-1
d_gene: TRBD1
v_gene: TRBV13
abundance: -
CDR3aa: CASSSTGTGSNEQFF
CDR3nt: TGTGCCAGCAGCTCAACCGGGACAGGGAGTAACGAGCAGTTCTTC

len: 13
j_gene: TRBJ1-4
d_gene: -
v_gene: TRBV19
abundance: few
CDR3aa: CATQQPFNEKLFF
CDR3nt: TGTGCCACTCAACAGCCTTTTAATGAAAAACTGTTTTTT

len: 12
j_gene: TRBJ2-7
d_gene: -
v_gene: TRBV2
abundance: -
CDR3aa: CASSTGLGEQYF
CDR3nt: TGTGCCAGCAGCACAGGGTTAGGAGAGCAGTACTTC

len: 11
j_gene: TRBJ2-7
d_gene: -
v_gene: TRBV29-1
abundance: -
CDR3aa: CSVMSSYEQYF
CDR3nt: TGCAGCGTTATGTCTTCCTACGAGCAGTACTTC

len: 15
j_gene: TRBJ1-2
d_gene: -
v_gene: TRBV3-1/TRBV3-2
abundance: few
CDR3aa: CASSQESEPWYGYTF
CDR3nt: TGTGCCAGCAGCCAAGAATCCGAGCCCTGGTATGGCTACACCTTC

len: 13
j_gene: TRBJ1-1
d_gene: -
v_gene: TRBV5-1
abundance: -
CDR3aa: CASSLGVNTEAFF
CDR3nt: TGCGCCAGCAGCTTGGGCGTGAACACTGAAGCTTTCTTT

len: 14
j_gene: TRBJ1-5
d_gene: TRBD1
v_gene: TRBV27
abundance: -
CDR3aa: CASGTGYGNQPQHF
CDR3nt: TGTGCCAGCGGGACAGGGTATGGCAATCAGCCCCAGCATTTT

len: 16
j_gene: TRBJ1-6
d_gene: TRBD1
v_gene: TRBV4-2
abundance: -
CDR3aa: CASSPFSGQGDSPLHF
CDR3nt: TGTGCCAGCAGCCCCTTCTCGGGACAGGGGGATTCACCCCTCCACTTT

len: 14
j_gene: TRBJ2-7
d_gene: TRBD1
v_gene: TRBV10-1
abundance: -
CDR3aa: CASSRDRVGYEQYF
CDR3nt: TGCGCCAGCAGCCGTGACAGGGTCGGATACGAGCAGTACTTC

len: 13
j_gene: TRBJ2-5
d_gene: -
v_gene: TRBV18
abundance: -
CDR3aa: CASSPGAVGTQYF
CDR3nt: TGTGCCAGCTCACCGGGGGCCGTTGGGACCCAGTACTTC

len: 16
j_gene: TRBJ1-6
d_gene: TRBD1
v_gene: TRBV9
abundance: -
CDR3aa: CASSGPGQAYNSPLHF
CDR3nt: TGTGCCAGCAGCGGACCGGGACAGGCTTATAATTCACCCCTCCACTTT

len: 14
j_gene: TRBJ2-2
d_gene: -
v_gene: TRBV6-5
abundance: once
CDR3aa: CASKGGVNTGELFF
CDR3nt: TGTGCCAGCAAAGGAGGGGTGAACACCGGGGAGCTGTTTTTT

len: 16
j_gene: TRBJ2-3
d_gene: -
v_gene: TRBV3-1/TRBV3-2
abundance: -
CDR3aa: CASSQLKMAGPDTQYF
CDR3nt: TGTGCCAGCAGCCAATTAAAAATGGCGGGGCCAGATACGCAGTATTTT

len: 15
j_gene: TRBJ2-1
d_gene: -
v_gene: TRBV30
abundance: -
CDR3aa: CAWSVLGGRANEQFF
CDR3nt: TGTGCCTGGAGTGTACTCGGCGGCCGCGCAAATGAGCAGTTCTTC

len: 15
j_gene: TRBJ1-1
d_gene: TRBD1
v_gene: TRBV19
abundance: -
CDR3aa: CASSIETGQNTEAFF
CDR3nt: TGTGCCAGTAGTATAGAGACAGGGCAGAACACTGAAGCTTTCTTT

len: 14
j_gene: TRBJ1-1
d_gene: TRBD1
v_gene: TRBV27
abundance: -
CDR3aa: CASSLETGLTEAFF
CDR3nt: TGTGCCAGCAGTTTGGAGACAGGGCTGACTGAAGCTTTCTTT

len: 13
j_gene: TRBJ2-2
d_gene: -
v_gene: TRBV5-6
abundance: once
CDR3aa: CASARERSGELFF
CDR3nt: TGTGCCAGCGCCCGGGAGAGGAGCGGGGAGCTGTTTTTT

len: 12
j_gene: TRBJ1-1
d_gene: -
v_gene: TRBV27
abundance: -
CDR3aa: CASRGVLGEAFF
CDR3nt: TGTGCCAGCAGGGGAGTCTTGGGTGAAGCTTTCTTT

len: 15
j_gene: TRBJ1-5
d_gene: -
v_gene: TRBV6-5
abundance: few
CDR3aa: CASSQGRGSNQPQHF
CDR3nt: TGTGCCAGCAGTCAGGGTCGGGGGAGCAATCAGCCCCAGCATTTT

len: 13
j_gene: TRBJ1-1
d_gene: TRBD1
v_gene: TRBV18
abundance: few
CDR3aa: CASSLDRGWGAFF
CDR3nt: TGTGCCAGCTCACTTGACAGGGGATGGGGAGCTTTCTTT

len: 12
j_gene: TRBJ2-1
d_gene: TRBD1
v_gene: TRBV29-1
abundance: -
CDR3aa: CSARRDSNEQFF
CDR3nt: TGCAGCGCCCGCCGGGACAGCAATGAGCAGTTCTTC